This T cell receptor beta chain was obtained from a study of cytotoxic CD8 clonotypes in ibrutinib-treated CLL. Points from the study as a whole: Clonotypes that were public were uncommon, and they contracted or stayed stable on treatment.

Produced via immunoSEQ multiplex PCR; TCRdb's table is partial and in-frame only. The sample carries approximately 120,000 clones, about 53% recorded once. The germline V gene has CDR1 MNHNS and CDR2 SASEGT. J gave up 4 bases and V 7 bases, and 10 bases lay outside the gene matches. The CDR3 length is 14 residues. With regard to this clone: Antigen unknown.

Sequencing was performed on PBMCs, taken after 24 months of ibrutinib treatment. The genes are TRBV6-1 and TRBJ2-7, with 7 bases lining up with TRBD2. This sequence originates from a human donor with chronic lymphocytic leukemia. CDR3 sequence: CASTRGGDRYEQYF. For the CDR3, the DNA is TGTGCCAGCACCCGGGGAGGGGATCGGTACGAGCAGTACTTC.